The 14 T cell receptor beta chains in this list originate from one sample, sequenced in a study of cytomegalovirus exposure and HLA in healthy donors (dated by TCRdb to about 2017). Receptor amplification or capture employed the immunoSEQ multiplex PCR assay. For the multiplex PCR, a mixture combining 60 forward primers for TCR Vbeta segments and 13 reverse primers for TCR Jbeta segments was used. Drawn from immuneACCESS, this table holds only the in-frame rearrangements with V and J called that TCRdb kept. Clones are partly lost; checked studies trace under half to an unresolved V gene and leave the rest unexplained. The sample's own table lists around 100,000 clones. The top ten clonotypes cover about 3% of the sample. Sequencing was performed on PBMCs. The receptors were gathered from a man aged 35 to 55 in good health and CMV-seronegative.

This chain joins TRBV7-2 and TRBJ2-3, with D maybe TRBD2 (6 bases). The germline V and J ends were trimmed by 2 bases and 2 bases, with 11 bases remaining between them. Germline CDR1 reads SGHTA; CDR2 reads FQGNSA. The CDR3 spans 15 residues. This chain's CDR3 is CASSLLGTYTDTQYF. CDR3 sequence (DNA): TGTGCCAGCAGCTTATTGGGGACTTACACAGATACGCAGTATTTT.

This chain joins TRBV18 and TRBJ2-1; TRBD1 matches 10 bases. This CDR3 has 15 residues. From germline, CDR1 is KGHSH and CDR2 LQKENI. V lost 5 bases to trimming and J lost 5 bases; unmatched junction nucleotides: 6. The CDR3, as DNA: TGTGCCAGCTCATCCGGGACAGGGGCCCACAATGAGCAGTTCTTC. Amino acids: CASSSGTGAHNEQFF.

The chain employs TRBV5-6 and TRBJ2-7; the D gene is possibly TRBD2 (5 bases). Trimming shortened V by 0 bases and J by 3 bases, and 10 bases separated the two germline ends. CDR1 SGHDT and CDR2 YYEEEE come from the germline V gene. The CDR3 sequence is 14 residues long. The CDR3 loop reads CASSLGSVYYEQYF. The CDR3, as DNA: TGTGCCAGCAGCTTGGGTAGCGTATACTACGAGCAGTACTTC.

This sequence joins TRBV4-3 and TRBJ2-2, with D perhaps TRBD2 (6 bases). V lost 3 bases and J 6 bases, leaving 17 bases between the germline ends. CDR3 size: 16 residues. The V gene's germline CDR1 is LGHNA and CDR2 YSLEER. The CDR3 coding sequence is TGCGCCAGCAGCCAGGCTAGCGTGAGGGTTGCCGGGGAGCTGTTTTTT. It translates to CASSQASVRVAGELFF.

This chain joins TRBV7-9 and TRBJ1-3; 10 positions match TRBD1. The CDR3 runs to 17 residues. V shed 5 bases, J shed 0 bases, and the junction held 7 bases outside the gene matches. Germline V gene lookup returns CDR1 SEHNR and CDR2 FQNEAQ (reference sequence). The CDR3 DNA sequence: TGTGCCAGCAGCCTCAGGACAGGGGGACGCTCTGGAAACACCATATATTTT. It specifies CASSLRTGGRSGNTIYF.

Concerning this clone: The same CDR3 can be traced to other DNA sequences in this sample. V and J are TRBV6-5 and TRBJ2-7; TRBD1 matches 8 bases. Germline CDR1 is MNHEY and CDR2 is SVGAGI. The CDR3 is 14 residues long. V lost 2 bases and J lost 5; bases outside the gene matches: 5. CDR3 bases: TGTGCCAGCAGTTACCGGACAGGGAACAACGAGCAGTACTTC. As protein: CASSYRTGNNEQYF.

The rearrangement links TRBV27 to TRBJ2-1; TRBD2 matches at 11 bases. CDR1 MNHEY and CDR2 SMNVEV come from the germline V gene (reference sequence). V was pared by 5 bases and J by 9 bases, with 6 bases of the junction left unmatched. The CDR3 sequence is 14 residues long. CDR3 amino acids: CASSLASGRSEQFF. CDR3 nucleotide sequence: TGTGCCAGCAGTCTGGCTAGCGGGAGGAGTGAGCAGTTCTTC.

CDR3 in amino acids: CASSPSPGVDVNSPLHF. The DNA for the CDR3 is TGCGCCAGCAGCCCGAGTCCAGGGGTAGATGTTAATTCACCCCTCCACTTT. The chain links TRBV4-3 to TRBJ1-6; a possible D gene is TRBD1 (6 bases). The germline CDR1 and CDR2 sequences are LGHNA and YSLEER. Trimming pared 4 bases from V and 6 bases from J, leaving 19 bases between. The CDR3 loop spans 17 amino acids.

V gene TRBV28 combines with J gene TRBJ2-4; 7 bases fit TRBD1. V shed 8 bases, J shed 5 bases, and the junction held 9 bases outside the gene matches. In germline, CDR1 is MDHEN, CDR2 SYDVKM. This CDR3 is 14 amino acids long. The CDR3 DNA is TGTGCCAGCCACCGGACAGGCTTTGAAAACATTCAGTACTTC. Translation: CASHRTGFENIQYF.

This CDR3 reads CASKQGQTTNEKLFF. The DNA of the CDR3 is TGTGCCAGCAAACAGGGCCAAACAACTAATGAAAAACTGTTTTTT. The chain uses TRBV6-4 and TRBJ1-4; TRBD1 might be the D (6 bases). CDR3 length equals 15 residues. Trimming took 7 bases from V and 0 from J, leaving 12 bases between them. Germline values: CDR1 MRHNA, CDR2 SNTAGT.

The genes are TRBV2 and TRBJ1-2, with 8 bases that match TRBD1. The CDR3 length is 15 residues. From germline, CDR1 is SNHLY and CDR2 FYNNEI. V shed 4 bases and J 1 base; nucleotides not matched to a gene: 5. The CDR3 nucleotides read TGTGCCAGCAGTGGTGGAGGACAGGGTAACTATGGCTACACCTTC. Translating it yields CASSGGGQGNYGYTF.

The chain has TRBV10-3 and TRBJ2-5, with 8 nucleotides matching TRBD1. The assigned J gene may be wrong: the sequence end matches TRBJ2-7 better. Germline assignment: CDR1 ENHRY and CDR2 SYGVKD. The CDR3 is 13 amino acids. CDR3 nucleotides: TGTGCCACCCAAGCTGGGACAGGTTCCGAGCAGTACTTC. Encoded protein: CATQAGTGSEQYF.

The rearrangement joins TRBV30 to TRBJ2-1, with 8 bases identical to TRBD2. Trimming cost V 8 bases and J 5 bases; bases outside gene matches: 14. The CDR3 loop spans 15 amino acids. Germline-derived CDR1 and CDR2 are GTSNPN and SVGIG (reference sequence). This CDR3 is CALEAAGGLNNEQFF. The CDR3 coding sequence is TGTGCCCTGGAGGCTGCGGGAGGCCTCAACAATGAGCAGTTCTTC. Looking up the rest from reference TRBV30 and TRBJ2-1 gives the full variable domain: SQTIHQWPATLVQPVGSPLSLECTVEGTSNPNLYWYRQAAGRGLQLLFYSVGIGQISSEVPQNLSASRPQDRQFILSSKKLLLSDSGFYLCALEAAGGLNNEQFFGPGTRLTVL.

J is TRBJ2-2 and V is TRBV5-4; TRBD2 matches at 10 bases. In germline, CDR1 is SGHNT, CDR2 YYREEE (reference sequence). This CDR3 region has 16 residues. With V trimmed by 6 bases and J by 2 bases, 7 bases remained unmatched. The CDR3 sequence: CASNPSGGFNTGELFF. In nucleotides, the CDR3 is TGTGCCAGCAACCCTAGCGGGGGTTTCAACACCGGGGAGCTGTTTTTT.